The 14 T cell receptor beta chains given below trace back to one sample, sequenced in a study of blood T cell repertoires in COVID-19. Some clones are missing from TCRdb's copy, which holds only in-frame ones; the method was immunoSEQ multiplex PCR. The data contain some 250,000 clones, 84% of them singletons. The sample comprised peripheral blood. Receptors originate from a man between 60 and 75 years old with acute or convalescent COVID-19.

This clone was observed a handful of times. The chain links TRBV5-4 to TRBJ2-7, with 11 bases aligning to TRBD2. Losses at the gene ends were 3 bases for V and 2 bases for J; bases not matched to a gene: 4. From germline, CDR1 is SGHNT and CDR2 YYREEE (reference sequence). The CDR3 contains 15 residues. The CDR3 DNA reads TGTGCCAGCAGCTCAAGACTAGCGGGGACCTACGAGCAGTACTTC. This codes for CASSSRLAGTYEQYF.

The genes are TRBV27 and TRBJ2-5, with D perhaps TRBD1 (6 bases). Germline-derived CDR1 and CDR2 are MNHEY and SMNVEV (reference sequence). Trimming took 8 bases from V and 0 from J, leaving 13 bases between them. The CDR3 extends over 14 amino acids. The CDR3 sequence is CASRGQQYQETQYF. CDR3 in DNA: TGTGCCAGCCGGGGACAACAGTACCAAGAGACCCAGTACTTC.

The chain has TRBV7-2 and TRBJ2-7, with TRBD1 matching 8 bases. CDR1 and CDR2 (germline): SGHTA, FQGNSA. J gave up 6 bases and V 4 bases, and 11 bases lay outside the gene matches. This CDR3 has 15 amino acids. This chain's CDR3 is CASSSYPGQGVEQYF. The CDR3 DNA is TGTGCCAGCAGCTCCTACCCCGGACAGGGCGTCGAGCAGTACTTC. The variable domain in full, with the rest retrieved from reference TRBV7-2 and TRBJ2-7, is GAGVSQSPSNKVTEKGKDVELRCDPISGHTALYWYRQSLGQGLEFLIYFQGNSAPDKSGLPSDRFSAERTGGSVSTLTIQRTQQEDSAVYLCASSSYPGQGVEQYFGPGTRLTVT.

The chain employs TRBV27 and TRBJ1-3; 8 bases map to TRBD1. Germline trimming cut 6 bases from V and 7 bases from J; bases unmatched to any gene: 5. The CDR3 has 13 amino acids. Germline CDR1 is MNHEY and CDR2 is SMNVEV (reference sequence). DNA of the CDR3: TGTGCCAGCAGACGTACAGGGGGGAACACCATATATTTT. This encodes CASRRTGGNTIYF.

J is TRBJ2-6 and V is TRBV7-9, with D possibly being TRBD1 (6 bases). Germline V gene data show CDR1 as SEHNR and CDR2 as FQNEAQ (reference sequence). The length of the CDR3 is 18 residues. Trimming left V 4 bases short and J 0 bases short, with 16 bases between. The CDR3 loop reads CASSSRDNYYSGANVLTF. CDR3 bases: TGTGCCAGCAGCTCCAGGGACAACTATTACTCTGGGGCCAACGTCCTGACTTTC.

The J gene is TRBJ1-1, the V gene TRBV29-1; D ambiguous. The V end was cut by 4 bases, the J end by 2 bases, with 14 bases between. The CDR3 is 14 residues long. Germline CDR1 is SQVTM and CDR2 is ANQGSEA. The CDR3 nucleotides are TGCAGCGTTGTAGATACAGAGAAAAACACTGAAGCTTTCTTT. It encodes CSVVDTEKNTEAFF.

V gene TRBV7-9 combines with J gene TRBJ1-4; 11 positions match TRBD1. J gave up 3 bases and V 5 bases, and 11 bases lay outside the gene matches. The CDR3 is made up of 18 amino acids. Germline CDR1 SEHNR, CDR2 FQNEAQ (reference sequence). The CDR3 loop reads CASSPGQGAPTANEKLFF. CDR3 nucleotide sequence: TGTGCCAGCAGCCCCGGACAGGGGGCCCCCACGGCTAATGAAAAACTGTTTTTT.

The chain joins TRBV18 to TRBJ2-2, with 11 bases lining up with TRBD2. Germline V gene lookup returns CDR1 KGHSH and CDR2 LQKENI. Losses at the gene ends were 8 bases for V and 8 bases for J; bases not matched to a gene: 16. The CDR3 contains 17 residues. The CDR3 nucleotides read TGTGCCAGCCCAATGACTAGCGGGACCGGTATGACAGGGGAGCTGTTTTTT. Residues: CASPMTSGTGMTGELFF.

This chain joins TRBV21-1 and TRBJ2-1; TRBD2, the table's D call, was not compared with the DNA. TRBV21-1 is a documented pseudogene. There are 17 residues in the CDR3. DNA of the CDR3: TGTGCCAGCAGCAAAGTGAGGACTAGCGATAGGTACAATGAGCAGTTCTTC. Translated: CASSKVRTSDRYNEQFF.

The gene calls are TRBV7-3 and TRBJ2-3; 10 positions match TRBD2. The CDR3 extends over 16 amino acids. The J segment lost 5 bases and the V segment lost 5 bases, leaving 10 bases of the junction unmatched. CDR1 and CDR2 from the germline V gene are SGHTA and FQGTGA. The CDR3 bases are TGTGCCAGCAGCCTTAGCGGGGGGCGTGGATTAGATACGCAGTATTTT. Amino acids: CASSLSGGRGLDTQYF. The complete variable domain, with remaining parts taken from reference TRBV7-3 and TRBJ2-3, reads GAGVSQTPSNKVTEKGKYVELRCDPISGHTALYWYRQSLGQGPEFLIYFQGTGAADDSGLPNDRFFAVRPEGSVSTLKIQRTERGDSAVYLCASSLSGGRGLDTQYFGPGTRLTVL.

The rearrangement uses TRBV12-3 or TRBV12-4 and TRBJ2-2; no clear D gene. V shed 1 base and J shed 15 bases, with 12 bases lying between them. This CDR3 region has 12 residues. The DNA of the CDR3 is TGTGCCAGCAGTTTAGGCAGCCGGGTGGTGTTTTTT. It yields the protein CASSLGSRVVFF.

Only one count was recorded for this clone. As DNA, the CDR3 is TGTGCCAGCAGCCAAGTGGTAGCGGGGGGGCATGAGACCCAGTACTTC. Protein sequence: CASSQVVAGGHETQYF. V usage is TRBV3-1 (or the pseudogene TRBV3-2) and J usage is TRBJ2-5; 11 bases match TRBD2. This CDR3 region has 16 residues. Losses at the gene ends were 1 base for V and 5 bases for J; bases not matched to a gene: 6. Germline CDR1 and CDR2: LGHDT and YNNKEL (reference sequence).

This sequence joins TRBV5-1 and TRBJ2-5, with 9 bases that match TRBD1. The V and J ends lost 2 bases and 5 bases, in that order; junction bases with no gene match: 1. CDR3 length equals 13 residues. CDR1 is SGHRS, CDR2 YFSETQ, per germline. The CDR3 coding sequence is TGCGCCAGCAGCTTTACAGGGGGCGAGACCCAGTACTTC. It specifies CASSFTGGETQYF.

The chain has TRBV5-1 and TRBJ2-1, with 10 bases aligning to TRBD2. The junction had 4 bases not matched to a gene; V was cut back by 3 bases and J by 4 bases. The CDR3 spans 15 residues. Germline CDR1 reads SGHRS; CDR2 reads YFSETQ. CDR3 nucleotides: TGCGCCAGCAGCTCACTAGCGGGGCAATACAATGAGCAGTTCTTC. Amino acids: CASSSLAGQYNEQFF.